Described below is a single TCR beta chain sequence and its context. The sample is drawn from a study of blood T cell repertoires in COVID-19. Overall study: The United States, Italy and Spain provided the acute and convalescent COVID-19 samples.

Assay used: immunoSEQ multiplex PCR; TCRdb lists only in-frame clones, some missing. Of about 300,000 clones listed, roughly 90% are singletons. The CDR3 totals 13 residues. Germline V lookup: CDR1 MNHEY, CDR2 SMNVEV (reference sequence). Trimming shortened V by 1 base and J by 4 bases, and 7 bases separated the two germline ends. It was during active infection that Seattle patients were enrolled and then longitudinally followed. Sequencing input: peripheral blood. This TCR derives from a woman aged 25 to 45 with COVID-19, enrolled during active disease. The chain joins TRBV27 to TRBJ2-5; D is perhaps TRBD1 (6 bases). The CDR3 DNA sequence: TGTGCCAGCAGTTTATTGGGGGCAGAGACCCAGTACTTC. Its translation: CASSLLGAETQYF.